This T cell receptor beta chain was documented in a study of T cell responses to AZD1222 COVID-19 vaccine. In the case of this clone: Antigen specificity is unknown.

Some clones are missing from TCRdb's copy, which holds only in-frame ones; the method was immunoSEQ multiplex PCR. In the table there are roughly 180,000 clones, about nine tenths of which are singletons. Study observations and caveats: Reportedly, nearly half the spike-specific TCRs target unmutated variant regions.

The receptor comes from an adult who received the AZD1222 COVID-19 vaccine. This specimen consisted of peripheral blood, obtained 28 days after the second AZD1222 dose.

The CDR3 sequence: CASSLDAGQLSYNEQFF. CDR3 DNA: TGTGCCAGCAGTCTAGACGCGGGGCAGCTCTCCTACAATGAGCAGTTCTTC. The chain recombines TRBV7-3 with TRBJ2-1; perhaps TRBD2 as D (6 bases). V gave up 6 bases and J gave up 0 bases, with 18 bases separating them. CDR1 and CDR2 (germline): SGHTA, FQGTGA. The length of the CDR3 is 17 residues.